The next 13 T cell receptor beta chains were all read from a single sample in a study of early T cells in non-severe SARS-CoV-2 infection. TCRdb ran MiXCR on the 5' RACE reads and lists one entry per CDR3 protein. This sample has roughly 64,000 distinct CDR3 sequences; 13% occur once, and the top ten carry about 4%. The sample consisted of whole blood. These receptors originate from an adult who was a healthcare worker with PCR-confirmed SARS-CoV-2 infection or an uninfected control (not recorded which).

The chain recombines TRBV10-1 with TRBJ2-7; D is uncertain. CDR1 is WNHNN and CDR2 is SYGVQD in the germline V gene (reference sequence). V was trimmed by 3 bases and J by 3 bases, leaving 6 bases between them. The CDR3 runs 12 residues. CDR3: CASSDPGYEQYF. The DNA for the CDR3 is TGCGCCAGCAGTGACCCAGGCTACGAGCAGTACTTC.

This clonotype was counted only a few times. The chain carries TRBV10-3 and TRBJ2-1; a possible D gene is TRBD1 (6 bases). The CDR3 is made up of 14 amino acids. The germline V and J ends were trimmed by 7 bases and 10 bases, with 20 bases remaining between them. Germline V CDR1 and CDR2: ENHRY, SYGVKD. CDR3 sequence: CAINRLDSQGEQFF. The CDR3, as DNA: TGTGCCATCAACCGACTGGACAGCCAAGGGGAGCAGTTCTTC.

The table lists this clonotype with a few counts. This chain connects TRBV7-9 to TRBJ2-1; D call uncertain. The germline V gene encodes CDR1 SEHNR and CDR2 FQNEAQ (reference sequence). CDR3 length: 13 amino acids. The V end lost 0 bases, the J end lost 6 bases, and 6 bases lay between the germline ends. The CDR3 protein is CASSLASGNEQFF. CDR3 nucleotide sequence: TGTGCCAGCAGCTTAGCTTCAGGCAATGAGCAGTTCTTC.

This chain uses TRBV7-9 with TRBJ2-7; D is ambiguous. Germline CDR1 SEHNR, CDR2 FQNEAQ (reference sequence). The V gene lost 5 bases and the J gene lost 2 bases, with 10 bases spanning the gap. This CDR3 is built from 13 residues. The CDR3 DNA follows: TGTGCCAGCAGCCCGCAGATCCCCTACGAGCAGTACTTC. This translates into CASSPQIPYEQYF.

The chain employs TRBV28 and TRBJ2-7, with D maybe TRBD1 (6 bases). Trimming stripped 6 bases from V and 6 bases from J, with 12 bases between. Germline CDR1 is MDHEN and CDR2 is SYDVKM. This CDR3 contains 12 residues. CDR3 nucleotides: TGTGCCAGCAGCCGACAGGTCCCCGAGCAGTACTTC. Amino acid sequence: CASSRQVPEQYF.

The rearrangement links TRBV6-5 to TRBJ2-7; 9 bases line up with TRBD1. Germline V lookup: CDR1 MNHEY, CDR2 SVGAGI. Trimming took 5 bases from V and 7 from J; bases not matched to a gene: 9. The CDR3 length is 14 residues. As DNA, the CDR3 is TGTGCCAGCAGTCCCGACAGGGGGTTGTATGAGCAGTACTTC. Residues: CASSPDRGLYEQYF.

This chain joins TRBV15 and TRBJ1-2, with a possible D match to TRBD1 (6 bases). Germline V gene lookup returns CDR1 LNHNV and CDR2 YYDKDF (reference sequence). V dropped 5 bases and J dropped 0 bases, with 7 bases sitting between them. There are 13 residues in the CDR3. The CDR3 protein is CATSPGANYGYTF. As DNA, the CDR3 is TGTGCCACCAGCCCAGGGGCTAACTATGGCTACACCTTC.

This clonotype came up a few times. The gene calls are TRBV3-1 and TRBJ1-1, with 9 bases identical to TRBD1. The CDR3 runs to 14 residues. J gave up 2 bases and V 3 bases, and 1 base lay outside the gene matches. The germline V gene encodes CDR1 LGHDT and CDR2 YNNKEL (reference sequence). CDR3 residues: CASSHTGGNTEAFF. The CDR3 DNA follows: TGTGCCAGCAGCCATACAGGGGGCAACACTGAAGCTTTCTTT.

This clonotype appeared many times. The chain couples TRBV3-1 to TRBJ2-7; the match to TRBD1 covers 10 bases. Germline CDR1 reads LGHDT; CDR2 reads YNNKEL (reference sequence). This CDR3 spans 16 amino acids. Unmatched junction bases numbered 9, after V lost 4 bases and J lost 3 bases. The CDR3 loop is CASSLSSGQGYYEQYF. In nucleotides, the CDR3 is TGTGCCAGCAGCCTGTCCTCGGGACAGGGGTACTACGAGCAGTACTTC.

This clonotype was observed many times. The V and J genes are TRBV2 and TRBJ2-7, with D possibly matching TRBD2 (5 bases). Germline CDR1 and CDR2: SNHLY and FYNNEI. The V end lost 0 bases, the J end lost 9 bases, and 12 bases lay between the germline ends. The CDR3 is 13 amino acids. The CDR3 nucleotides read TGTGCCAGCAGTGAAGCCGAGGGAATAGGGCAGTACTTC. Amino acids: CASSEAEGIGQYF.

This rearrangement joins TRBV10-3 to TRBJ2-5, with D maybe TRBD1 (5 bases). The CDR3 extends over 13 amino acids. The germline V gene encodes CDR1 ENHRY and CDR2 SYGVKD. V lost 5 bases to trimming and J lost 4 bases, with 11 bases between them. In DNA form, the CDR3 reads TGTGCCATCAGTCCAGGGAATTCAGAGACCCAGTACTTC. Translation gives CAISPGNSETQYF.

V is TRBV2 and J is TRBJ2-5; TRBD1 aligns across 8 bases. This CDR3 is built from 14 residues. The germline gives CDR1 SNHLY, CDR2 FYNNEI. The J segment lost 2 bases and the V segment lost 6 bases, leaving 5 bases of the junction unmatched. CDR3: CASRRTGLQETQYF. CDR3 sequence (DNA): TGTGCCAGCAGAAGGACAGGGCTACAAGAGACCCAGTACTTC.

The chain couples TRBV7-2 to TRBJ2-7, with TRBD2 matching over 7 bases. The germline CDR1 and CDR2 sequences are SGHTA and FQGNSA. V dropped 1 base and J dropped 4; count of bases not matched to a gene: 10. The CDR3 consists of 16 residues. CDR3 DNA: TGTGCCAGCAGCTTAGTCGCCTCTGGCGGGGGTTACGAGCAGTACTTC. Encoded protein: CASSLVASGGGYEQYF.